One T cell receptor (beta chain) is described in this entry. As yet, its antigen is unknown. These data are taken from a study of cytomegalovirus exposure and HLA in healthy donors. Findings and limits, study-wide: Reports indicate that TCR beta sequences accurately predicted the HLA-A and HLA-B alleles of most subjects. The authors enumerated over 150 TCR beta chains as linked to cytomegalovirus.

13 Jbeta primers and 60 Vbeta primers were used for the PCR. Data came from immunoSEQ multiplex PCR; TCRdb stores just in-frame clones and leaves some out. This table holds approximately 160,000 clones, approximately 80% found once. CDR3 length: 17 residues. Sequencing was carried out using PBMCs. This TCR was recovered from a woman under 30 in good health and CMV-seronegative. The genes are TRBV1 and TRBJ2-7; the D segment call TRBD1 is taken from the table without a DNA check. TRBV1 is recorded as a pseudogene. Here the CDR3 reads CTSSRSPRQGSSYEQYF. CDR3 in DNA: TGCACCAGCAGCCGTTCACCTAGACAGGGAAGCTCCTACGAGCAGTACTTC.